One sample yielded the 8 T cell receptor beta chains listed below, sequenced in a study of T cell responses to AZD1222 COVID-19 vaccine (dated by TCRdb to about 2021). Library generation was performed with the immunoSEQ multiplex PCR assay. Sourced from immuneACCESS, this table was stored by TCRdb with only in-frame sequences that have V and J called. A share of the clones is absent; for the studies checked, an unresolved V gene accounts for under half, and the remainder has no known explanation. The sample data list about 160,000 clones, and under 95% of these were observed just once. 4.4% of the sample lies in the top ten. The intended sense of this specimen's time point label: baseline before first vaccination. The sample was peripheral blood, taken on day 0 of AZD1222 vaccination. The receptors shown here come from an adult in good health.

The chain has TRBV6-5 and TRBJ1-5; 7 bases are shared with TRBD1. After removal of 7 bases from V and 6 bases from J, the junction contained 9 bases not matched to a gene. CDR1 MNHEY and CDR2 SVGAGI come from the germline V gene. This CDR3 has 14 residues. DNA of the CDR3: TGTGCCAGCACTCAAGACAGGGTACGTCAGCCCCAGCATTTT. It is translated as CASTQDRVRQPQHF.

This clone is a singleton in its sample. This chain links TRBV6-5 with TRBJ1-1; D is uncertain. Per the germline V gene, CDR1 is MNHEY and CDR2 is SVGAGI. The V and J ends lost 0 bases and 3 bases respectively, with 8 bases between them. The length of the CDR3 is 14 residues. DNA of the CDR3: TGTGCCAGCAGTTACTCGACGGCGGACACTGAAGCTTTCTTT. Protein: CASSYSTADTEAFF.

V is TRBV28 and J is TRBJ1-4; D ambiguous. This CDR3 has 15 residues. Germline lookup yields CDR1 MDHEN and CDR2 SYDVKM. Trimming removed 4 bases at V and 5 bases at J, with 14 bases between. As DNA, the CDR3 is TGTGCCAGCAGTTCACCGGGTTCCTCAAATGAAAAACTGTTTTTT. Translation gives CASSSPGSSNEKLFF. Based on the CDR3 plus reference TRBV28 and TRBJ1-4, the full variable domain is DVKVTQSSRYLVKRTGEKVFLECVQDMDHENMFWYRQDPGLGLRLIYFSYDVKMKEKGDIPEGYSVSREKKERFSLILESASTNQTSMYLCASSSPGSSNEKLFFGSGTQLSVL.

The gene calls are TRBV6-1 and TRBJ2-3; TRBD2 matches at 14 bases. In germline, CDR1 is MNHNS, CDR2 SASEGT. V lost 2 bases to trimming and J lost 0 bases; unmatched junction nucleotides: 4. The CDR3 is 18 residues long. This CDR3 is CASSERLAGGPSTDTQYF. In DNA, the CDR3 is TGTGCCAGCAGTGAACGACTAGCGGGAGGGCCTAGCACAGATACGCAGTATTTT.

The chain has TRBV9 and TRBJ2-5; 7 bases map to TRBD1. The CDR3 loop spans 14 amino acids. After removal of 0 bases from V and 2 bases from J, the junction contained 1 base not matched to a gene. Germline values: CDR1 SGDLS, CDR2 YYNGEE. CDR3 sequence: CASSVAGQQETQYF. CDR3 in DNA: TGTGCCAGCAGCGTAGCGGGACAGCAAGAGACCCAGTACTTC.

V usage is TRBV4-1 and J usage is TRBJ2-3, with D uncertain. The germline gives CDR1 MGHRA, CDR2 YSYEKL. The CDR3 loop spans 17 amino acids. Trimming removed 3 bases from V and 0 bases from J, with 16 bases in between. CDR3 loop: CASSHAGSASSTDTQYF. In nucleotides, the CDR3 is TGCGCCAGCAGCCATGCCGGGTCAGCTTCTAGCACAGATACGCAGTATTTT.

This clone was seen once. The V gene is TRBV11-3, the J gene TRBJ2-7; D remains ambiguous. V lost 4 bases, J lost 1 base, and 11 bases lay in between. Germline V gene lookup returns CDR1 SGHNT and CDR2 YENEEA. This CDR3 is built from 14 residues. The CDR3 DNA sequence: TGTGCCAGCAGCTACCGACCGCAATCCTACGAGCAGTACTTC. Amino acid sequence: CASSYRPQSYEQYF.

V and J are TRBV27 and TRBJ2-1, with D maybe TRBD2 (5 bases). Germline V gene lookup returns CDR1 MNHEY and CDR2 SMNVEV (reference sequence). The CDR3 covers 14 residues. V was trimmed by 3 bases and J by 6 bases, leaving 12 bases between them. The CDR3: CASSFSGQTNEQFF. CDR3 in DNA: TGTGCCAGCAGTTTCAGCGGTCAGACCAATGAGCAGTTCTTC.